This T cell receptor beta chain was captured by sequencing in a study of cytomegalovirus exposure and HLA in healthy donors. This CDR3 spans 15 amino acids. Trimming stripped 4 bases from V and 1 base from J, with 12 bases between. Germline V lookup: CDR1 SGHRS, CDR2 YFSETQ. Study-level results: A later analysis linked a missense variant in DCLRE1C to the trimming of TCR beta V and J genes.

The PCR made use of 60 Vbeta and 13 Jbeta primers. Here immunoSEQ multiplex PCR was the method, and the copy in TCRdb shows in-frame clones only, minus some. Among fewer than 150,000 clones listed, under 85% were seen once. In its sample, this clone was seen once. Its antigen is currently unknown. The TCR originated in a woman in her forties or fifties in good health and CMV-seropositive. Source material: PBMCs. The chain links TRBV5-1 to TRBJ1-5; D is undetermined. The DNA for the CDR3 is TGCGCCAGCAGCGAGGGAACTGGGAGCAATCAGCCCCAGCATTTT. This translates into CASSEGTGSNQPQHF.